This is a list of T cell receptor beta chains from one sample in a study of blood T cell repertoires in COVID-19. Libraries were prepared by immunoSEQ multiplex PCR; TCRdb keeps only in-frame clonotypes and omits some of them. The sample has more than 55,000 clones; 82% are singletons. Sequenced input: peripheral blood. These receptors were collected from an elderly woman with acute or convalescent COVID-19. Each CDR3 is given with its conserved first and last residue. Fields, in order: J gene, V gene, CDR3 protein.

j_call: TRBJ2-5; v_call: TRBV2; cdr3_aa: CASTGSAQETQYF
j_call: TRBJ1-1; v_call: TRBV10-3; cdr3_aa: CAISAGTTVNTAFF
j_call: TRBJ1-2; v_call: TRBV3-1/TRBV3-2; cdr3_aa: CASSRGTGGGYGYTF
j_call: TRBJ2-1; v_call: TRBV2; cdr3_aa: CASSRLRGGNNEQFF
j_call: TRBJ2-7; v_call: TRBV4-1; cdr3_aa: CASKAGLGSYEQYF
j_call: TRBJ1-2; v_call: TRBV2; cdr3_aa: CASSPDRGGYGYTF
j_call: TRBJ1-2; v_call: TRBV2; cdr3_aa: CASRVDRGGYTF
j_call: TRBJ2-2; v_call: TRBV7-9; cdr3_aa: CASTVGPSSGGAYTGELFF
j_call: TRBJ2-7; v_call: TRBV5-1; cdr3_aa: CASSPSGTGSYRRQYF
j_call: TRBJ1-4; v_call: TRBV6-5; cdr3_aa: CASSPSDRGNEKLFF
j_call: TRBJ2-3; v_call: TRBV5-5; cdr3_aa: CASSLVRQPSTDTQYF
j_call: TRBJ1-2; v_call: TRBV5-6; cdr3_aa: CASSSTGTWDYTF
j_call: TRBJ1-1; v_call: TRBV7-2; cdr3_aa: CASSLLGGAGEAFF
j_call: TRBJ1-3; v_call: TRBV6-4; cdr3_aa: CASSDSKTGHRNTIYF
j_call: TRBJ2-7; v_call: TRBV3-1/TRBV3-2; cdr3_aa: CASSRGQSSYEQYF
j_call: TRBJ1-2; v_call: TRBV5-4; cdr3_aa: CASSSPGGPLYGYTF
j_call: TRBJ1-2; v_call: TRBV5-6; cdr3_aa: CASSLKGAGYGYTF
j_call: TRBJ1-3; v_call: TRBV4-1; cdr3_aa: CASSQDTLIGQGPGNTIYF
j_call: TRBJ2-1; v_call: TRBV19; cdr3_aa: CASTEGAASGGVGEQFF
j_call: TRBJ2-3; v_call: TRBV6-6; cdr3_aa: CASSLGQGMASSTDTQYF
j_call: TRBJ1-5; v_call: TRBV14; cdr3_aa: CASSQSDRQGARGNQPQHF
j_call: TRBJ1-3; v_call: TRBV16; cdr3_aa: CASSQSGGVQDSGNTIYF
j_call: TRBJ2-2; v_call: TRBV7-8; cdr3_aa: CASSLSTSGQGNRIGGGELFF
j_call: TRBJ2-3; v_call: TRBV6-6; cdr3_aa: CASKSQDRGSTDTQYF
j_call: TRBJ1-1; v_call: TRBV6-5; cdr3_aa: CASRGQNTEAFF